This note documents a single T cell receptor (beta chain) sequence. Its antigen is unknown. These donors counted as nominally healthy when sampled, but unrecorded immune exposures were likely. The data belong to a study of cytomegalovirus exposure and HLA in healthy donors. V was pared by 4 bases and J by 4 bases, with 6 bases between. This CDR3 region has 11 residues. The germline CDR1 and CDR2 sequences are SGDLS and YYNGEE. Study results and caveats: Earlier results showed most TCR beta V segments being productive about 87% or about 30% of the time. Highly shared sequence variants in one cluster were likely a sequencing artifact.

Vbeta (60) and Jbeta (13) primers were used in the PCR. The repertoire was sequenced with immunoSEQ multiplex PCR; TCRdb's copy has only in-frame clones and lacks some. The data show 110,000 to 150,000 clones, roughly 76% seen once. Material: PBMCs. This clonotype was obtained from a female donor in good health and CMV-seronegative. This sequence joins TRBV9 and TRBJ2-7; TRBD2 might be the D (5 bases). The CDR3: CASSPGYEQYF. CDR3 DNA: TGTGCCAGCAGCCCGGGATACGAGCAGTACTTC. The full variable domain, with the rest looked up from reference TRBV9 and TRBJ2-7, is DSGVTQTPKHLITATGQRVTLRCSPRSGDLSVYWYQQSLDQGLQFLIQYYNGEERAKGNILERFSAQQFPDLHSELNLSSLELGDSALYFCASSPGYEQYFGPGTRLTVT.